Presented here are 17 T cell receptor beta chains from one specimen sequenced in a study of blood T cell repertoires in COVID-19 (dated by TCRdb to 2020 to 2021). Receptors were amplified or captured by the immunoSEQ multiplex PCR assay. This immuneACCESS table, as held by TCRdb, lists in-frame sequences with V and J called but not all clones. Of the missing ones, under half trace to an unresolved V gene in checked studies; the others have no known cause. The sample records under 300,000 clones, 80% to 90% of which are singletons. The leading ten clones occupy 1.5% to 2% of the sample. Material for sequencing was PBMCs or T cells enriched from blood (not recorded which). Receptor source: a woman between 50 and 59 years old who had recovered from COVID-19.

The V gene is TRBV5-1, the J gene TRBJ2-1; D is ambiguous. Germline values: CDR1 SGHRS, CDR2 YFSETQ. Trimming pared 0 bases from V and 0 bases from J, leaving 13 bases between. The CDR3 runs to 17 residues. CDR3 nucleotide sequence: TGCGCCAGCAGCTTGGCAGGTCTGCAATACTCCTACAATGAGCAGTTCTTC. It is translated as CASSLAGLQYSYNEQFF.

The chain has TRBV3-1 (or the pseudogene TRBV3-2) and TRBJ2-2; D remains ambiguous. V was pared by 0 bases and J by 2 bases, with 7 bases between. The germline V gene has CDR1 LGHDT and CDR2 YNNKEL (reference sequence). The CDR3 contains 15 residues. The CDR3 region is CASSQDRLNTGELFF. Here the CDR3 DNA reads TGTGCCAGCAGCCAAGATAGACTTAACACCGGGGAGCTGTTTTTT.

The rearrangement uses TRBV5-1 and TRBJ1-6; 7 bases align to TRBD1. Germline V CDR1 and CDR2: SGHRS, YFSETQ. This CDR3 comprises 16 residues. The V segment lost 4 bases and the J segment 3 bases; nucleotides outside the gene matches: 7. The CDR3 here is CASSPGQPDYNSPLHF. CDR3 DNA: TGCGCCAGCAGCCCGGGACAGCCAGACTATAATTCACCCCTCCACTTT.

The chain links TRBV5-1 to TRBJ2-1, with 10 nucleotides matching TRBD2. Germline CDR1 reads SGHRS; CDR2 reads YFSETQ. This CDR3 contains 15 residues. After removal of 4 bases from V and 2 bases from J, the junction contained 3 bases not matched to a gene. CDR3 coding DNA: TGCGCCAGCAGCGTAGCGGGAGGTACCTACAATGAGCAGTTCTTC. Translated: CASSVAGGTYNEQFF. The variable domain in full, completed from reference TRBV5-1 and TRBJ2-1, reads KAGVTQTPRYLIKTRGQQVTLSCSPISGHRSVSWYQQTPGQGLQFLFEYFSETQRNKGNFPGRFSGRQFSNSRSEMNVSTLELGDSALYLCASSVAGGTYNEQFFGPGTRLTVL.

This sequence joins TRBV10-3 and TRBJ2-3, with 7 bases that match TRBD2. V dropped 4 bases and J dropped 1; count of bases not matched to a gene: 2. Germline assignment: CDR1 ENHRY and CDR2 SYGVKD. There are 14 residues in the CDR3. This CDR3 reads CAISAGGGTDTQYF. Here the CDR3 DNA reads TGTGCCATCAGTGCGGGAGGCGGCACAGATACGCAGTATTTT.

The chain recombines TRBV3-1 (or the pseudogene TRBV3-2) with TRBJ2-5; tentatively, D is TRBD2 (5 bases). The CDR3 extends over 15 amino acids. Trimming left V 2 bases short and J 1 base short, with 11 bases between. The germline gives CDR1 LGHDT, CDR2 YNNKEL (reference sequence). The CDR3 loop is CASSQRSGSQETQYF. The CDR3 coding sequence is TGTGCCAGCAGCCAACGCTCGGGGAGCCAAGAGACCCAGTACTTC.

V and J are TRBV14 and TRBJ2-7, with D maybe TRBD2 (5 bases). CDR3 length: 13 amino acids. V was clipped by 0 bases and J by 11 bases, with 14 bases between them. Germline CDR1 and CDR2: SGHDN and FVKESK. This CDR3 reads CASSQDLYGLKYF. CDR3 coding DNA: TGTGCCAGCAGCCAAGATCTGTACGGACTGAAGTACTTC.

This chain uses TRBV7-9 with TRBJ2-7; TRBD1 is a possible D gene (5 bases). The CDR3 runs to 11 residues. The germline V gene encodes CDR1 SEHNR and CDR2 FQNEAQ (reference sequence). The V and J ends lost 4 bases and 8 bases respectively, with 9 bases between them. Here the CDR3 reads CASSSGYQQYF. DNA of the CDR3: TGTGCCAGCAGCTCAGGGTACCAGCAGTACTTC.

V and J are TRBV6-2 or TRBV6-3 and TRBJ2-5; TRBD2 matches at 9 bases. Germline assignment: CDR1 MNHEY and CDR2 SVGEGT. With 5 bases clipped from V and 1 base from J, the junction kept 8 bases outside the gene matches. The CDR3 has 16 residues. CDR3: CASSPGGSGSQETQYF. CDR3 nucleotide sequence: TGTGCCAGCAGTCCCGGGGGTAGCGGGAGCCAAGAGACCCAGTACTTC.

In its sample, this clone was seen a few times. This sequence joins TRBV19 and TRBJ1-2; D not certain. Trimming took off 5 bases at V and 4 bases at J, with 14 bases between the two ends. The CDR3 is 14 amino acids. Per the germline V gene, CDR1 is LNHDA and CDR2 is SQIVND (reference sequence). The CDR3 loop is CASSPPGDIYGYTF. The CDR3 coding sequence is TGTGCCAGTAGTCCCCCCGGAGATATCTATGGCTACACCTTC.

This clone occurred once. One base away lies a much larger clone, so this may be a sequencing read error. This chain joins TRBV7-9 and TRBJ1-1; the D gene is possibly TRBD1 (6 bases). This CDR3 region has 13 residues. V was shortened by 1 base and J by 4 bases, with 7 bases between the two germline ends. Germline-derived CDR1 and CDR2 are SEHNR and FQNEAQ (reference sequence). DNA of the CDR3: TGTGCCAGCAGCTTAGAACAGGGCACTGAAGCTTTCTTT. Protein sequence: CASSLEQGTEAFF.

CDR3 nucleotide sequence: TGTGCCAGCAGCTTTATTGCAGGGGGCGGCCTAGTGGTCCACGAGCAGTACTTC. It yields the protein CASSFIAGGGLVVHEQYF. V gene TRBV5-4 combines with J gene TRBJ2-7; 8 bases map to TRBD1. The CDR3 sequence is 18 residues long. Unmatched junction bases numbered 18, after V lost 2 bases and J lost 5 bases. Germline CDR1 SGHNT, CDR2 YYREEE (reference sequence).

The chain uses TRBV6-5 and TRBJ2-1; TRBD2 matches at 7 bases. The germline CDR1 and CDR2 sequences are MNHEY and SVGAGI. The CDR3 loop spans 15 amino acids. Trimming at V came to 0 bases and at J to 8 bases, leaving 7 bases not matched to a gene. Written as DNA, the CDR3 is TGTGCCAGCAGTTACTCGGGGGGAGGGCCGCATGAGCAGTTCTTC. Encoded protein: CASSYSGGGPHEQFF.

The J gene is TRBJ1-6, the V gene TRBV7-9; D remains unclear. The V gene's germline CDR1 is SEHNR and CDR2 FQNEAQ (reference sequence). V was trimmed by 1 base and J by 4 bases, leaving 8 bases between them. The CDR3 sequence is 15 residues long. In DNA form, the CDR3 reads TGTGCCAGCAGCTTAGATCCCGGTTATAATTCACCCCTCCACTTT. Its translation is CASSLDPGYNSPLHF. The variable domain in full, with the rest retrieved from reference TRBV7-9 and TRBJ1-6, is DTGVSQNPRHKITKRGQNVTFRCDPISEHNRLYWYRQTLGQGPEFLTYFQNEAQLEKSRLLSDRFSAERPKGSFSTLEIQRTEQGDSAMYLCASSLDPGYNSPLHFGNGTRLTVT.

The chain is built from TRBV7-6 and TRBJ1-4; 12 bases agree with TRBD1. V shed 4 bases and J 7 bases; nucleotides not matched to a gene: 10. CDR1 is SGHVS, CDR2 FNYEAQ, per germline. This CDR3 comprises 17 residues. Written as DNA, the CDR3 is TGTGCCAGCAGCTGGGAGGGGACAGGGGGCCCGGGTGAAAAACTGTTTTTT. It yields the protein CASSWEGTGGPGEKLFF.

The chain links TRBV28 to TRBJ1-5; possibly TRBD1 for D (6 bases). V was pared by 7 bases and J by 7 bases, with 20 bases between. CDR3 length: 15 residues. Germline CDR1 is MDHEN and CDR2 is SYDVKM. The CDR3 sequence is CASNIVRGGGQPQHF. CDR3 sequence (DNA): TGTGCCAGCAACATCGTCAGGGGCGGGGGCCAGCCCCAGCATTTT.

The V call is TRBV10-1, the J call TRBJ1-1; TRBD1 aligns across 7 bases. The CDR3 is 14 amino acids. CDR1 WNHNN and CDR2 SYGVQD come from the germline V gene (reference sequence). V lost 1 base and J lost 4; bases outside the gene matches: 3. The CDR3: CASSELSGGTEAFF. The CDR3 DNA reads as TGCGCCAGCAGTGAGTTATCAGGGGGCACTGAAGCTTTCTTT.